Listed below are T cell receptor beta chains from one sample, sequenced in a study of cytomegalovirus exposure and HLA in healthy donors. Repertoires were generated with immunoSEQ multiplex PCR, while TCRdb's copy carries only in-frame clones and drops some. Here the sample spans around 200,000 clones, around 85% being singletons. Input material: PBMCs. The origin of the receptors is a man aged 50 to 59 in good health and CMV-seronegative. The CDR3 runs from the conserved cysteine through the conserved F or W. Each record gives: D gene, clone size, V gene, J gene, CDR3 length, CDR3 DNA, CDR3 protein. A D gene is named only where the DNA matches it firmly. Rows give clone size only sometimes, using once, few, many, or a class for an expanded clone.

D: -
size: -
V: TRBV6-6
J: TRBJ2-2
length: 16
DNA: TGTGCCAGCAGTTATCACAAAGGGGTCGTAGGTGGGGAGCTGTTTTTT
CDR3: CASSYHKGVVGGELFF

D: -
size: once
V: TRBV7-9
J: TRBJ2-5
length: 14
DNA: TGTGCCAGCCATTATCTGACATACCAAGAGACCCAGTACTTC
CDR3: CASHYLTYQETQYF

D: -
size: -
V: TRBV18
J: TRBJ2-3
length: 13
DNA: TGTGCCAGCTCACCAGCAGGGGCAGATACGCAGTATTTT
CDR3: CASSPAGADTQYF

D: -
size: -
V: TRBV7-2
J: TRBJ2-3
length: 15
DNA: TGTGCCAGCAGCTCGGACTACTTAAGCACAGATACGCAGTATTTT
CDR3: CASSSDYLSTDTQYF

D: TRBD1
size: -
V: TRBV5-8
J: TRBJ1-3
length: 13
DNA: TGTGCCAGCAGGGACAGGGTGGGTAACACCATATATTTT
CDR3: CASRDRVGNTIYF

D: -
size: -
V: TRBV29-1
J: TRBJ1-1
length: 14
DNA: TGCAGCGTCAGGGTCTGGTCACCTGGCACTGAAGCTTTCTTT
CDR3: CSVRVWSPGTEAFF

D: TRBD1
size: -
V: TRBV5-1
J: TRBJ2-7
length: 15
DNA: TGCGCCAGCAGCAGTACCGGGACAGGGAATTCCGAGCAGTACTTC
CDR3: CASSSTGTGNSEQYF

D: -
size: -
V: TRBV7-2
J: TRBJ2-3
length: 14
DNA: TGTGCCAGCAGGATCAAGCAGCGGACAGATACGCAGTATTTT
CDR3: CASRIKQRTDTQYF

D: -
size: -
V: TRBV5-6
J: TRBJ1-6
length: 17
DNA: TGTGCCAGCAACCATTTCGGGGAGAGCTCCTATAATTCACCCCTCCACTTT
CDR3: CASNHFGESSYNSPLHF

D: -
size: -
V: TRBV30
J: TRBJ1-1
length: 12
DNA: TGTGCCTGGAGTGTCTGGCAGGATGAAGCTTTCTTT
CDR3: CAWSVWQDEAFF

D: -
size: once
V: TRBV6-5
J: TRBJ1-1
length: 13
DNA: TGTGCCAGTAAGATATCAGTGAACACTGAAGCTTTCTTT
CDR3: CASKISVNTEAFF

D: -
size: -
V: TRBV1
J: TRBJ2-3
length: 18
DNA: TGCACCAGCAGCCTCCACATTGTGCTGGAGCGGAGCACAGATACGCAGTATTTT
CDR3: CTSSLHIVLERSTDTQYF

D: -
size: -
V: TRBV5-6
J: TRBJ2-7
length: 15
DNA: TGTGCCAGCAGCTTGCAGACCAGCGCCTACTACGAGCAGTACTTC
CDR3: CASSLQTSAYYEQYF

D: TRBD2
size: -
V: TRBV29-1
J: TRBJ2-7
length: 15
DNA: TGCAGCGTTGAGGGGACTAGCGGGGCCACCTACGAGCAGTACTTC
CDR3: CSVEGTSGATYEQYF

D: TRBD1
size: few
V: TRBV5-1
J: TRBJ2-2
length: 14
DNA: TGCGCCAGCAGCTCAAACAGGGGGAACGGGGAGCTGTTTTTT
CDR3: CASSSNRGNGELFF

D: -
size: -
V: TRBV19
J: TRBJ2-4
length: 13
DNA: TGTGCCAGTAGTATAGTTGCAGAAAACATTCAGTACTTC
CDR3: CASSIVAENIQYF

D: -
size: few
V: TRBV7-2
J: TRBJ1-1
length: 14
DNA: TGTGCCAGCAGCCCCGATCTTAAGCGGGGGGAAGCTTTCTTT
CDR3: CASSPDLKRGEAFF

D: TRBD1
size: once
V: TRBV28
J: TRBJ2-1
length: 14
DNA: TGTGCCAGCAGTCCCCGCAGGGGGCGTGGGGAGCAGTTCTTC
CDR3: CASSPRRGRGEQFF

D: TRBD1
size: -
V: TRBV5-1
J: TRBJ2-1
length: 15
DNA: TGCGCCAGCAGCTTGGCCGTACAGGGGGACAATGAGCAGTTCTTC
CDR3: CASSLAVQGDNEQFF

D: -
size: few
V: TRBV20-1
J: TRBJ1-1
length: 11
DNA: TGCAGTGCTATAATGAACACTGAAGCTTTCTTT
CDR3: CSAIMNTEAFF

D: -
size: -
V: TRBV10-3
J: TRBJ2-2
length: 14
DNA: TGTGCCATCAGTGAGTCGGCCCGAATCGGGGAGCTGTTTTTT
CDR3: CAISESARIGELFF

D: TRBD1
size: -
V: TRBV29-1
J: TRBJ2-4
length: 15
DNA: TGCAGCGTTGGGGACAGGGATTTCGCCAAAAACATTCAGTACTTC
CDR3: CSVGDRDFAKNIQYF

D: -
size: -
V: TRBV7-9
J: TRBJ2-3
length: 15
DNA: TGTGCCAGCAGCTCGCTTTCTAGAGTCACAGATACGCAGTATTTT
CDR3: CASSSLSRVTDTQYF

D: -
size: -
V: TRBV6-4
J: TRBJ2-1
length: 15
DNA: TGTGCCAGCAGTGAATCAGCGGCCTCCTACAATGAGCAGTTCTTC
CDR3: CASSESAASYNEQFF

D: -
size: -
V: TRBV6-1
J: TRBJ1-4
length: 15
DNA: TGTGCCAGCAGTGAAGCAAGAGGGTCTAATGAAAAACTGTTTTTT
CDR3: CASSEARGSNEKLFF

D: TRBD1
size: -
V: TRBV5-6
J: TRBJ2-7
length: 12
DNA: TGTGCCAGCACCGGGACAGGGATAATTCCTTACTTC
CDR3: CASTGTGIIPYF

D: -
size: -
V: TRBV30
J: TRBJ2-3
length: 15
DNA: TGTGCCTGGAGTGGGAACAGAATATACACAGATACGCAGTATTTT
CDR3: CAWSGNRIYTDTQYF

D: TRBD1
size: -
V: TRBV9
J: TRBJ1-2
length: 15
DNA: TGTGCCAGCAGCGCAGAGGGGACAGGGCTGGGCGGCTACACCTTC
CDR3: CASSAEGTGLGGYTF